The 28 T cell receptor beta chains below all came from one sample that was sequenced in a study of neurological immune-mediated disorders. One entry per CDR3 protein, called by TCRdb with MiXCR from the 5' RACE reads. The sample yields about 120,000 distinct CDR3 sequences, about 3.4% seen once. The sequenced sample consisted of PBMCs. The source is a woman between 25 and 40 years old with multiple sclerosis.

This clonotype has more than one count but fewer than ten. The chain joins TRBV20-1 to TRBJ1-1; TRBD1 agrees at 9 bases. The V segment lost 6 bases and the J segment 6 bases; nucleotides outside the gene matches: 11. The CDR3 consists of 14 residues. Germline CDR1 DFQATT, CDR2 SNEGSKA (reference sequence). The CDR3 DNA sequence: TGCAGTGCAAGCTTCCGGGACAGGGTCCCTGAAGCTTTCTTT. Protein sequence: CSASFRDRVPEAFF.

This clonotype was seen many times. The rearrangement joins TRBV5-1 to TRBJ2-3, with 8 bases that match TRBD2. Germline V lookup: CDR1 SGHRS, CDR2 YFSETQ. V lost 5 bases to trimming and J lost 4 bases; unmatched junction nucleotides: 9. This CDR3 is built from 15 residues. The CDR3: CASSLTGLGADTQYF. CDR3 bases: TGCGCCAGCAGTTTGACGGGACTAGGGGCAGATACGCAGTATTTT.

This clonotype showed up many times. The V gene is TRBV20-1, the J gene TRBJ2-5, with D possibly called TRBD1 or TRBD2 (5 bases each). V lost 5 bases to trimming and J lost 1 base, with 8 bases between them. The germline V gene has CDR1 DFQATT and CDR2 SNEGSKA (reference sequence). The CDR3 has 12 amino acids. CDR3 in amino acids: CSALGGQETQYF. DNA for the CDR3: TGCAGTGCTCTTGGGGGCCAAGAGACCCAGTACTTC.

This clonotype was counted at least ten times. The rearrangement uses TRBV12-3 or TRBV12-4 and TRBJ2-1; 7 nucleotides match TRBD1. This CDR3 is built from 12 residues. V lost 6 bases to trimming and J lost 7 bases; unmatched junction nucleotides: 3. The CDR3 sequence: CASSQDRNEQFF. The CDR3 DNA reads as TGTGCCAGCAGCCAGGACAGGAATGAGCAGTTCTTC.

In its sample, this clonotype was seen many times. The V call is TRBV12-3 or TRBV12-4, the J call TRBJ1-2; maybe TRBD1 (5 bases). Trimming left V 3 bases short and J 7 bases short, with 15 bases between. The length of the CDR3 is 14 residues. The CDR3 bases are TGTGCCAGCAGTTTCTCAGGGCCAAGAGGTGGCTACACCTTC. Translating it yields CASSFSGPRGGYTF.

This clonotype was seen at least ten times. V and J are TRBV15 and TRBJ2-7; no firm D call. V was clipped by 9 bases and J by 3 bases, with 15 bases between them. This CDR3 spans 13 amino acids. Germline lookup yields CDR1 LNHNV and CDR2 YYDKDF (reference sequence). Here the CDR3 reads CATSDLVDYEQYF. In nucleotides, the CDR3 is TGTGCCACATCTGATCTCGTGGACTACGAGCAGTACTTC.

This clonotype showed up many times. The chain joins TRBV20-1 to TRBJ1-5; 7 bases fit TRBD1. Looked up from germline, CDR1 is DFQATT and CDR2 is SNEGSKA (reference sequence). V lost 4 bases to trimming and J lost 6 bases; unmatched junction nucleotides: 9. The CDR3 sequence is 14 residues long. The CDR3 sequence: CSAIIGPGGQPQHF. CDR3 in DNA: TGCAGTGCTATCATCGGTCCAGGGGGTCAGCCCCAGCATTTT.

This clonotype was detected a few times. The CDR3 here is CASSWDSTAINYGYTF. The CDR3 DNA sequence: TGCGCCAGCAGCTGGGACAGCACTGCTATTAACTATGGCTACACCTTC. J is TRBJ1-2 and V is TRBV4-1, with TRBD1 matching 7 bases. CDR3 length equals 16 residues. V gave up 5 bases and J gave up 1 base; unmatched junction bases: 10. Germline V gives CDR1 MGHRA, CDR2 YSYEKL.

This clonotype showed up many times. This chain connects TRBV6-5 to TRBJ2-6; D is unclear. Trimming took 7 bases from V and 4 from J, leaving 8 bases between them. The CDR3 spans 13 residues. From germline, CDR1 is MNHEY and CDR2 SVGAGI. The CDR3 sequence is CASTQAGANVLTF. The DNA for the CDR3 is TGTGCCAGCACCCAGGCCGGGGCCAACGTCCTGACTTTC.

Ten or more counts support this clonotype. The V call is TRBV29-1, the J call TRBJ1-5; D is undetermined. The CDR3 runs to 15 residues. V gave up 4 bases and J gave up 6 bases, with 19 bases separating them. Germline CDR1 SQVTM, CDR2 ANQGSEA. For the CDR3, the DNA is TGCAGCGTTGTTCTCTCGGGCGGGAGGACTCAGCCCCAGCATTTT. Residues: CSVVLSGGRTQPQHF.

This clonotype was detected many times. J is TRBJ2-2 and V is TRBV7-2; possibly TRBD1 for D (5 bases). The CDR3 extends over 14 amino acids. V was clipped by 5 bases and J by 6 bases, with 13 bases between them. The V gene's germline CDR1 is SGHTA and CDR2 FQGNSA. The CDR3 DNA is TGTGCCAGCAGCCCGCAGACAGTTGCCGGGGAGCTGTTTTTT. Its translation is CASSPQTVAGELFF.

As to this clonotype: The junction does not match germline at one end; this may be a read error. The chain is built from TRBV5-6 and TRBJ2-5; D is uncertain. CDR3 length: 12 amino acids. Germline CDR1 and CDR2: SGHDT and YYEEEE. CDR3 sequence reads: CASSFRQGTQYF. In nucleotides, the CDR3 is TGTGCCAGCAGCTTCAGGCAAGGGACCCAGTACTTC.

This clonotype was found many times. The chain uses TRBV6-5 and TRBJ2-1, with D perhaps matching TRBD2 (6 bases). The length of the CDR3 is 14 residues. V gave up 6 bases and J gave up 5 bases, with 14 bases separating them. The germline CDR1 and CDR2 sequences are MNHEY and SVGAGI. DNA of the CDR3: TGTGCCAGCAGAGCGGGCCTCGCGAACAATGAGCAGTTCTTC. Protein: CASRAGLANNEQFF.

This clonotype was found many times. This chain links TRBV7-9 with TRBJ2-7; D not certain. The CDR3 loop spans 12 amino acids. Germline CDR1 is SEHNR and CDR2 is FQNEAQ (reference sequence). V was trimmed by 1 base and J by 3 bases, leaving 4 bases between them. CDR3 nucleotides: TGTGCCAGCAGCTTAGAGTACTACGAGCAGTACTTC. It is translated as CASSLEYYEQYF.

This clonotype was seen ten or more times. The CDR3 here is CAISVEPVTIQPQHF. The CDR3 nucleotides are TGTGCCATCAGTGTGGAGCCTGTAACTATCCAGCCCCAGCATTTT. The chain recombines TRBV10-3 with TRBJ1-5; D uncertain. Germline loops: CDR1 ENHRY, CDR2 SYGVKD. This CDR3 has 15 residues. V was shortened by 4 bases and J by 7 bases, with 17 bases between the two germline ends.

About this clonotype: With a much larger clone just one base away, this may be a read error. The chain combines TRBV20-1 with TRBJ2-5; TRBD2 might be the D (5 bases). V shed 5 bases and J shed 3 bases, with 10 bases lying between them. This CDR3 is 12 amino acids long. Per the germline V gene, CDR1 is DFQATT and CDR2 is SNEGSKA (reference sequence). The CDR3 nucleotides read TGCAGTGCTGGAGGAGCTAAAGAGACCCAGTACTTC. Protein product: CSAGGAKETQYF.

The rearrangement joins TRBV20-1 to TRBJ2-3; 9 bases are a match to TRBD2. The junction had 6 bases not matched to a gene; V was cut back by 6 bases and J by 2 bases. There are 14 residues in the CDR3. Germline lookup yields CDR1 DFQATT and CDR2 SNEGSKA (reference sequence). The CDR3 DNA reads as TGCAGTGCCAGCACTAGCGGGTTCACAGATACGCAGTATTTT. It translates to CSASTSGFTDTQYF.

This clonotype was counted ten times or more. The rearrangement joins TRBV7-8 to TRBJ1-1, with D unclear. The CDR3 contains 16 residues. V shed 0 bases and J shed 4 bases, with 15 bases lying between them. In germline, CDR1 is SGHVS, CDR2 FQNEAQ. CDR3 bases: TGTGCCAGCAGCTTAGCTCCCGCGGACCGTGGCACTGAAGCTTTCTTT. This gives the protein CASSLAPADRGTEAFF. Full variable domain (missing parts from reference TRBV7-8 and TRBJ1-1): GAGVSQSPRYKVAKRGQDVALRCDPISGHVSLFWYQQALGQGPEFLTYFQNEAQLDKSGLPSDRFFAERPEGSVSTLKIQRTQQEDSAVYLCASSLAPADRGTEAFFGQGTRLTVV.

This clonotype was found many times. This chain joins TRBV24-1 and TRBJ2-1; 10 bases match TRBD2. CDR1 is KGHDR and CDR2 is SFDVKD in the germline V gene. Trimming removed 3 bases from V and 8 bases from J; junction bases left unmatched: 12. The CDR3 consists of 17 residues. The CDR3 is CATSDPRSSGSIHEQFF. The CDR3 DNA reads TGTGCCACCAGTGATCCGAGGTCTAGCGGGAGCATCCATGAGCAGTTCTTC.

This clonotype has more than one count but fewer than ten. J is TRBJ1-1 and V is TRBV19; 7 positions agree with TRBD1. V trimming: 6 bases; J trimming: 4 bases; junction bases outside the gene matches: 2. The CDR3 sequence is 12 residues long. CDR1 and CDR2 (germline): LNHDA, SQIVND (reference sequence). The CDR3: CASRTGFTEAFF. CDR3 nucleotide sequence: TGTGCCAGTAGGACAGGGTTCACTGAAGCTTTCTTT.

This clonotype was seen many times. The V call is TRBV7-9, the J call TRBJ2-7; D ambiguous. The V gene lost 4 bases and the J gene lost 4 bases, with 20 bases spanning the gap. The CDR3 is 16 amino acids. Germline V gene data show CDR1 as SEHNR and CDR2 as FQNEAQ (reference sequence). In nucleotides, the CDR3 is TGTGCCAGCAGCTACCAGGAAGGGAAACATACTTACGAGCAGTACTTC. Amino acids: CASSYQEGKHTYEQYF.

This clonotype was observed many times. This chain links TRBV20-1 with TRBJ1-1; 7 bases fit TRBD1. Germline V gene sequence: CDR1 DFQATT, CDR2 SNEGSKA (reference sequence). V was clipped by 6 bases and J by 1 base; unmatched bases: 5. The CDR3 is made up of 13 amino acids. Here the CDR3 reads CSAPGQANTEAFF. The DNA of the CDR3 is TGCAGTGCCCCCGGACAGGCGAACACTGAAGCTTTCTTT.

This clonotype was detected many times. The CDR3 coding sequence is TGTGCCAGCAGTTTGGCCCAGGAAGGCTACACCTTC. The encoded protein is CASSLAQEGYTF. This chain connects TRBV12-3 or TRBV12-4 to TRBJ1-2; D unresolved. The V gene lost 3 bases and the J gene lost 8 bases, with 10 bases spanning the gap. The CDR3 consists of 12 residues.

This clonotype appeared a few times. Given a much more abundant clone one base away, this may be a read error. The chain carries TRBV5-6 and TRBJ2-5; TRBD1 aligns across 10 bases. The germline CDR1 and CDR2 sequences are SGHDT and YYEEEE. CDR3 length equals 14 residues. The CDR3 DNA is TGTGCCAGCAGCCCGGGACAGGGGCGTGAGAACCAGTACTTC. This codes for CASSPGQGRENQYF.

This clonotype was counted ten times or more. The chain combines TRBV20-1 with TRBJ2-4, with 8 bases fitting TRBD1. This CDR3 is 16 amino acids long. Unmatched junction bases numbered 12, after V lost 5 bases and J lost 3 bases. Per germline, CDR1 DFQATT and CDR2 SNEGSKA (reference sequence). CDR3 region: CSAPPWTGNDKNIQYF. CDR3 in DNA: TGCAGTGCTCCCCCCTGGACAGGGAATGACAAAAACATTCAGTACTTC.

This clonotype was counted ten times or more. The rearrangement links TRBV4-3 to TRBJ2-1; 8 bases are a match to TRBD2. The CDR3 runs to 15 residues. The germline V gene has CDR1 LGHNA and CDR2 YSLEER. V dropped 5 bases and J dropped 3; count of bases not matched to a gene: 6. CDR3 coding DNA: TGCGCCAGCAGCTTAGAGCGGGAGTTCTACAATGAGCAGTTCTTC. This translates into CASSLEREFYNEQFF.

This clonotype was seen ten or more times. V is TRBV20-1 and J is TRBJ1-4; the D gene is possibly TRBD1 (5 bases). From germline, CDR1 is DFQATT and CDR2 SNEGSKA (reference sequence). The V gene lost 0 bases and the J gene lost 11 bases, with 19 bases spanning the gap. The CDR3 has 15 residues. The CDR3: CSARDLNRPEGKLFF. The CDR3 DNA reads TGCAGTGCTAGAGACCTAAACCGTCCCGAGGGGAAACTGTTTTTT.

This clonotype was observed at least ten times. The chain links TRBV4-3 to TRBJ1-5, with D possibly TRBD1 on 5 matching bases. Germline V gene data show CDR1 as LGHNA and CDR2 as YSLEER. V lost 1 base and J 7 bases, leaving 29 bases between the germline ends. This CDR3 contains 20 residues. This CDR3 reads CASSQVGSWSLGPQGQPQHF. DNA for the CDR3: TGCGCCAGCAGCCAAGTAGGTTCGTGGAGTCTGGGACCCCAAGGACAGCCCCAGCATTTT.